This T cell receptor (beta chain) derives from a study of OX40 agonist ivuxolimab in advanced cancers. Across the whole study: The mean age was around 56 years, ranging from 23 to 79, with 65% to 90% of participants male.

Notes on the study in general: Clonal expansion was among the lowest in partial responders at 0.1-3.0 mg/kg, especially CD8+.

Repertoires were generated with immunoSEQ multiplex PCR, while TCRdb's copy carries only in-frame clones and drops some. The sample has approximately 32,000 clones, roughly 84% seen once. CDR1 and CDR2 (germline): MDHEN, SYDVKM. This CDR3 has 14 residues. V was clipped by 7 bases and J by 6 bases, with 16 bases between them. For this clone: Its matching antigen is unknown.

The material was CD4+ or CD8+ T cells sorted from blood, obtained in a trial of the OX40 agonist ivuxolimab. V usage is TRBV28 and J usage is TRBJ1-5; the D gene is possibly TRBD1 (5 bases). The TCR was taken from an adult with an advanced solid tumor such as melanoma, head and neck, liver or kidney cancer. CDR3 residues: CASTRGLLSQPQHF. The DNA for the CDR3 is TGTGCCAGCACCCGGGGACTTCTCAGTCAGCCCCAGCATTTT.